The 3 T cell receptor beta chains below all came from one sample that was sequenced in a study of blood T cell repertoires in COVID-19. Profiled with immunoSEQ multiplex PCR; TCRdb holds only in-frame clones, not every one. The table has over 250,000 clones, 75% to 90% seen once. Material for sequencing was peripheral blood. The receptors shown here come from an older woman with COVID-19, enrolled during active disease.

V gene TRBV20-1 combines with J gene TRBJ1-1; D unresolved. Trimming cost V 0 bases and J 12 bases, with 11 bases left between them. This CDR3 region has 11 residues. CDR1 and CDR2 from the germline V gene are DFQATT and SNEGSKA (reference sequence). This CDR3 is CSAREAVSTFF. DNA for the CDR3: TGCAGTGCTAGAGAGGCTGTGTCGACTTTCTTT.

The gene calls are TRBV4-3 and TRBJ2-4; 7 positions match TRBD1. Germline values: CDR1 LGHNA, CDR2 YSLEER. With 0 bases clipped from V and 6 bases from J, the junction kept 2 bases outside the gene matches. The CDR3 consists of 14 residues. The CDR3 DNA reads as TGCGCCAGCAGCCAAGAACCAGGGGGAAACATTCAGTACTTC. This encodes CASSQEPGGNIQYF.

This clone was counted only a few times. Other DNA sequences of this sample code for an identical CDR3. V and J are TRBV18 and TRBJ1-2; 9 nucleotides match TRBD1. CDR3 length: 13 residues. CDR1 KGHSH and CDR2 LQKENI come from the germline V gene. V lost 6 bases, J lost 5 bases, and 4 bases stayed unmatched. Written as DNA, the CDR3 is TGTGCCAGCTCGCCAGGGACAGGGTATGGCTACACCTTC. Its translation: CASSPGTGYGYTF.